The table lists the clone carrying this TCR beta chain with many counts. Its cognate antigen is unknown. J gave up 5 bases and V 3 bases, and 8 bases lay outside the gene matches. The CDR3 covers 15 residues. The germline V gene encodes CDR1 MNHEY and CDR2 SMNVEV (reference sequence). This sample is part of a study of glioma-infiltrating T cells. Study findings and constraints: CDR3 overlap between tissue and blood was very small.

The iRepertoire nested amplicon-rescue multiplex PCR amplified TCR alpha and beta CDR3s from RNA. TCRdb reprocessed the multiplex PCR reads with MiXCR, giving one entry per CDR3 protein. Of roughly 350,000 distinct CDR3 sequences in the sample, approximately 42% were seen once. This TCR derives from a human donor with low-grade glioma or glioblastoma, undergoing nonglioma brain surgery, or in good health (not recorded which). Sequenced input: glioma tissue, nonneoplastic brain tissue, or PBMCs (not recorded which). J is TRBJ2-7 and V is TRBV27, with 9 nucleotides matching TRBD2. DNA of the CDR3: TGTGCCAGCAGTTTGTATGCGGGAGGGCCGGACGAGCAGTACTTC. It translates to CASSLYAGGPDEQYF.